A single sample is the source of the 15 T cell receptor beta chains below, sequenced in a study of blood T cell repertoires in COVID-19. Data came from immunoSEQ multiplex PCR; TCRdb stores just in-frame clones and leaves some out. The sample holds over 200,000 clones, 84% seen once. Material for sequencing was peripheral blood. Source of these receptors: a woman aged 50 to 60 with active or convalescent COVID-19.

V gene TRBV5-5 combines with J gene TRBJ1-5; no clear D gene. Germline V lookup: CDR1 SGHKS, CDR2 YYEKEE (reference sequence). Deletions cut 1 base from V and 2 bases from J, with 4 bases between. CDR3 size: 13 residues. The CDR3, as DNA: TGTGCCAGCAGCTTGTCCGGCAATCAGCCCCAGCATTTT. It specifies CASSLSGNQPQHF.

The CDR3 loop is CASSQVNGHPNGYTF. In DNA form, the CDR3 reads TGTGCCAGCAGCCAAGTTAACGGACATCCAAATGGCTACACCTTC. This rearrangement joins TRBV3-1 (or the pseudogene TRBV3-2) to TRBJ1-2, with D tentatively TRBD1 (5 bases). This CDR3 comprises 15 residues. From germline, CDR1 is LGHDT and CDR2 YNNKEL (reference sequence). V dropped 1 base and J dropped 6 bases, with 15 bases sitting between them.

The chain employs TRBV25-1 and TRBJ1-6, with D perhaps matching TRBD1 (5 bases). The length of the CDR3 is 16 residues. The germline CDR1 and CDR2 sequences are MGHDK and SYGVNS. Trimming stripped 4 bases from V and 6 bases from J, with 16 bases between. The CDR3 DNA reads as TGTGCCAGCAGTGGGACTAGGGACGGCTCTAATTCACCCCTCCACTTT. Protein sequence: CASSGTRDGSNSPLHF.

The chain carries TRBV10-3 and TRBJ2-3; D is possibly TRBD2 (6 bases). CDR3 length equals 13 residues. V shed 4 bases and J shed 4 bases, with 9 bases lying between them. CDR1 and CDR2 from the germline V gene are ENHRY and SYGVKD. CDR3 protein: CAISAPGADTQYF. The DNA for the CDR3 is TGTGCCATCAGTGCTCCGGGGGCAGATACGCAGTATTTT.

The rearrangement uses TRBV7-9 and TRBJ1-2; D remains ambiguous. Trimming pared 5 bases from V and 5 bases from J, leaving 9 bases between. The CDR3 spans 12 residues. Germline CDR1 reads SEHNR; CDR2 reads FQNEAQ (reference sequence). The CDR3 spells CASSTGNYGYTF. The CDR3 DNA reads as TGTGCCAGCAGCACCGGGAATTATGGCTACACCTTC.

The J gene is TRBJ2-1, the V gene TRBV11-1; maybe TRBD2 (5 bases). The CDR3 sequence is 13 residues long. The germline V and J ends were trimmed by 4 bases and 6 bases, with 10 bases remaining between them. Germline lookup yields CDR1 SGHAT and CDR2 FQDESV (reference sequence). CDR3: CASSSRALNEQFF. The DNA for the CDR3 is TGTGCCAGCAGCTCGCGGGCCCTCAATGAGCAGTTCTTC. Full variable domain (remainder filled in from reference TRBV11-1 and TRBJ2-1): EAEVAQSPRYKITEKSQAVAFWCDPISGHATLYWYRQILGQGPELLVQFQDESVVDDSQLPKDRFSAERLKGVDSTLKIQPAELGDSAMYLCASSSRALNEQFFGPGTRLTVL.

This chain uses TRBV5-5 with TRBJ2-4, with a tentative D call TRBD1 (5 bases). This CDR3 is built from 16 residues. V was clipped by 2 bases and J by 0 bases, with 12 bases between them. CDR1 SGHKS and CDR2 YYEKEE come from the germline V gene (reference sequence). CDR3 DNA sequence: TGTGCCAGCAGCTTCCAGGGAACCCTAGCCAAAAACATTCAGTACTTC. Its protein is CASSFQGTLAKNIQYF.

This sequence joins TRBV14 and TRBJ1-1; D is uncertain. Germline V gene data show CDR1 as SGHDN and CDR2 as FVKESK. V shed 3 bases and J shed 5 bases, with 19 bases lying between them. CDR3 size: 16 residues. CDR3 sequence reads: CASSQSPRVFGTEAFF. DNA for the CDR3: TGTGCCAGCAGCCAGTCCCCTCGGGTCTTTGGGACTGAAGCTTTCTTT.

The chain recombines TRBV6-1 with TRBJ1-1; maybe TRBD1 (6 bases). Germline values: CDR1 MNHNS, CDR2 SASEGT. Trimming removed 0 bases at V and 6 bases at J, with 14 bases between. This CDR3 is 15 amino acids long. CDR3 bases: TGTGCCAGCAGTGAAGCGCTTCGGGGGGCGGCTGAAGCTTTCTTT. This codes for CASSEALRGAAEAFF.

The chain recombines TRBV9 with TRBJ2-5; 11 bases are a match to TRBD2. Germline V gene lookup returns CDR1 SGDLS and CDR2 YYNGEE. The CDR3 contains 18 residues. V lost 3 bases to trimming and J lost 0 bases; unmatched junction nucleotides: 10. DNA of the CDR3: TGTGCCAGCAGCGCCGGGACTAGCGGAAGGGCGTACCAAGAGACCCAGTACTTC. As protein: CASSAGTSGRAYQETQYF.

V and J are TRBV5-4 and TRBJ1-6; TRBD1 agrees at 9 bases. V gave up 0 bases and J gave up 8 bases; unmatched junction bases: 3. The CDR3 extends over 15 amino acids. Germline-derived CDR1 and CDR2 are SGHNT and YYREEE (reference sequence). The CDR3 bases are TGTGCCAGCAGCTTGGTAGGGACAGGGTATTCACCCCTCCACTTT. Protein: CASSLVGTGYSPLHF.

The rearrangement uses TRBV27 and TRBJ2-7; TRBD1 matches 7 bases. The length of the CDR3 is 13 residues. The V segment lost 8 bases and the J segment 2 bases; nucleotides outside the gene matches: 6. Germline values: CDR1 MNHEY, CDR2 SMNVEV (reference sequence). The CDR3 spells CASGYRGPYEQYV. The CDR3 DNA follows: TGTGCCAGCGGCTACAGGGGCCCCTACGAGCAGTACGTC.

This clone was detected a few times. This chain links TRBV7-3 with TRBJ2-3; tentatively, D is TRBD1 (5 bases). The CDR3 spans 16 residues. CDR1 and CDR2 (germline): SGHTA, FQGTGA. V lost 2 bases, J lost 0 bases, and 12 bases lay in between. The CDR3 sequence: CASSLAPGPSTDTQYF. The DNA of the CDR3 is TGTGCCAGCAGCTTAGCGCCAGGGCCTAGCACAGATACGCAGTATTTT.

The rearrangement uses TRBV11-2 and TRBJ2-1, with 8 bases lining up with TRBD2. The CDR3 sequence is 16 residues long. Germline V gene sequence: CDR1 SGHAT, CDR2 FQNNGV. V dropped 5 bases and J dropped 0; count of bases not matched to a gene: 6. The CDR3 DNA reads as TGTGCCAGCAGCATCCAACTAGCGGTCTCCTACAATGAGCAGTTCTTC. This encodes CASSIQLAVSYNEQFF.

V gene TRBV28 combines with J gene TRBJ2-1; 11 bases agree with TRBD2. This CDR3 has 16 residues. J gave up 7 bases and V 3 bases, and 8 bases lay outside the gene matches. Looked up from germline, CDR1 is MDHEN and CDR2 is SYDVKM. The CDR3 spells CASSLVASGRRNEQFF. CDR3 DNA sequence: TGTGCCAGCAGTTTGGTAGCTAGCGGGAGGAGAAATGAGCAGTTCTTC.